The TCR beta chain described here comes from a study of shared clonotypes between healthy human individuals. The CDR3 contains 13 residues. Deletions cut 6 bases from V and 5 bases from J, with 13 bases between. In germline, CDR1 is MNHEY, CDR2 SVGAGI. Libraries were prepared by immunoSEQ multiplex PCR; TCRdb keeps only in-frame clonotypes and omits some of them. The data hold roughly 2.6 million clones, with approximately 90% observed a single time. Healthy HIV-negative adults with no recent acute infections or vaccinations were recruited as donors. The receptor was isolated from a man between 18 and 35 years old in good health. The V and J genes are TRBV6-5 and TRBJ1-2, with D tentatively TRBD1 (6 bases). What was sequenced was naive CD4+ T cells sorted from blood. Subset indicated: CD45RA+ positively selected. As DNA, the CDR3 is TGTGCCAGCAGCCGGACAGACGATTATGGCTACACCTTC. Residues: CASSRTDDYGYTF.